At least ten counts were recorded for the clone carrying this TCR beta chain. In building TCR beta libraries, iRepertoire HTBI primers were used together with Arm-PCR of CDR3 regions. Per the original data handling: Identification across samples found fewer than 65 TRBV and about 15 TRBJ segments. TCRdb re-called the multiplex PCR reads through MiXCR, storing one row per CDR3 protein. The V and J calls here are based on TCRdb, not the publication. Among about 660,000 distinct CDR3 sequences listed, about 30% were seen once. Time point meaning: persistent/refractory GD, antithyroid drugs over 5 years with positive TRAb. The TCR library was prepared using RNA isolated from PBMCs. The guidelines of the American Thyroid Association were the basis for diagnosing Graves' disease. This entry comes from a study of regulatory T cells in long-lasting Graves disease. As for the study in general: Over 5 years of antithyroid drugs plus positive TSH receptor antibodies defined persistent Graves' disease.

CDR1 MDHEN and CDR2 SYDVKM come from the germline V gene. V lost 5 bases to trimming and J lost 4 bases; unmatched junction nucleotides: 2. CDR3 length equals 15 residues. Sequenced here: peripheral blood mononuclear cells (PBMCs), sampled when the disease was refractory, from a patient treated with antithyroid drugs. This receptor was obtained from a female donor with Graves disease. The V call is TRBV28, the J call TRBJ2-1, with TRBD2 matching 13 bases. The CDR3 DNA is TGTGCCAGCAGTCTGGGACTAGCGGGATACAATGAGCAGTTCTTC. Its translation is CASSLGLAGYNEQFF.